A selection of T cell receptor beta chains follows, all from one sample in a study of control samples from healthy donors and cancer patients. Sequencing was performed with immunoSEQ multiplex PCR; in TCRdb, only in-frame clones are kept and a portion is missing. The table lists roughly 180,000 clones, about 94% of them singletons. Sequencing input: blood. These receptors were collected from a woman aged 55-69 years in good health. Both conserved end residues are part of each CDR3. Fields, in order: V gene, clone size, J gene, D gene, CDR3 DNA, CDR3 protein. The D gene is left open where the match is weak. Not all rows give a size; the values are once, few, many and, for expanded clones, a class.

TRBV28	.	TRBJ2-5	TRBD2	TGTGCCAGCGTGGGGGGGAAAGAGACCCAGTACTTC	CASVGGKETQYF
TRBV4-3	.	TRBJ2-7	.	TGCGCCAGCAGCCAAGGAAGGGCAGGGGTATACGAGCAGTACTTC	CASSQGRAGVYEQYF
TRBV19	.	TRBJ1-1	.	TGTGCCAGTAGTATACTCACAACGAACACTGAAGCTTTCTTT	CASSILTTNTEAFF
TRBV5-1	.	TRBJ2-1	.	TGCGCCAGCAGCTTGGTGGAGGGGGCCAATGAGCAGTTCTTC	CASSLVEGANEQFF
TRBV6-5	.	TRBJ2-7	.	TGTGCCAGCAGGGTCATGGGCGAGCAGTACTTC	CASRVMGEQYF
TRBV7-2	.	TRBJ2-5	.	TGTGCCAGCAGCAGGAGCGGAGTCCAAGAGACCCAGTACTTC	CASSRSGVQETQYF
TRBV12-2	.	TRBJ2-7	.	TGTGCAAGTCGCTCCCCCGGGAAAAACTACGAGCAGTACTTC	CASRSPGKNYEQYF
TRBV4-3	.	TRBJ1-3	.	TGCGCCAGCAGCCCCGGAGGCCAGAGCTCTGGAAACACCATATATTTT	CASSPGGQSSGNTIYF
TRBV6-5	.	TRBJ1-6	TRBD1	TGTGCCAGCAGTTACACGACAGGGTCGAATTCACCCCTCCACTTT	CASSYTTGSNSPLHF
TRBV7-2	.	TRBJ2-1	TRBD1	TGTGCCAGCAGCCGCCCCGCCGGACAGGGTATCAGTGAGCAGTTCTTC	CASSRPAGQGISEQFF
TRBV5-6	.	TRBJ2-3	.	TGTGCCAGCAGCTTTTCTGGGAGAATAGATACGCAGTATTTT	CASSFSGRIDTQYF
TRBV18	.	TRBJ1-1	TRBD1	TGTGCCAGCTCACCATATCAGTCCCCGCCAGGGGGAAAGAACACTGAAGCTTTCTTT	CASSPYQSPPGGKNTEAFF
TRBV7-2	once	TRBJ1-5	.	TGTGCCAGCGGCTCATACTCTTATCAGCCCCAGCATTTT	CASGSYSYQPQHF
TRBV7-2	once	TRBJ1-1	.	TGTGCCAGCAGCTTAAACCCCTCGGGCGGCCGGGGTAACACTGAAGCTTTCTTT	CASSLNPSGGRGNTEAFF
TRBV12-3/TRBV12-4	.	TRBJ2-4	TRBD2	TGTGCCAGCAGTTTAGTCGGGAGGGACATTCAGTACTTC	CASSLVGRDIQYF
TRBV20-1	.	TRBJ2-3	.	TGCAGTGCTAGTTCGGACCGGCACCCAGATACGCAGTATTTT	CSASSDRHPDTQYF
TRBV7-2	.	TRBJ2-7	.	TGTGCCAGCAGCCTCGCCTTAGGTCGCACCTTCGAGCAGTACTTC	CASSLALGRTFEQYF
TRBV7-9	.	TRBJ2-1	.	TGTGCCAGCAGGAGTACACGGATGGGAAATGAGCAGTTCTTC	CASRSTRMGNEQFF
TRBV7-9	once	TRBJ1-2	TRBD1	TGTGCCAGCAGCTTAGGGACAGGGTACAGGGGCTACACCTTC	CASSLGTGYRGYTF
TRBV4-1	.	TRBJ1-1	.	TGCGCCAGCAGGCTAGGGACGGTGAACACTGAAGCTTTCTTT	CASRLGTVNTEAFF
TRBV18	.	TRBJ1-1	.	TGTGCCAGCTCACCGGTGGAATCCTTAGTGTACACTGAAGCTTTCTTT	CASSPVESLVYTEAFF
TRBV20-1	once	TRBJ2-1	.	TGCAGTGCTAGTGCGGGGTCTTTCGGCAATGAGCAGTTCTTC	CSASAGSFGNEQFF
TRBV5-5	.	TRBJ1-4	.	TGTGCCAGCAGCCCGAGGACAGACTTAAATGAAAAACTGTTTTTT	CASSPRTDLNEKLFF
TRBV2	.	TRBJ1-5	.	TGTGCCAGCAGTGAATCATTAAGGCCCCAGCATTTT	CASSESLRPQHF
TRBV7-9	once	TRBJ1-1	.	TGTGCCAGCAGCGGGGCGAATCCGGGGGTCACTGAAGCTTTCTTT	CASSGANPGVTEAFF
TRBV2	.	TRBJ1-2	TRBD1	TGTGCCAGCAGTCCCAGGGGGCGGAACTATGGCTACACCTTC	CASSPRGRNYGYTF
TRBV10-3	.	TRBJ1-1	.	TGTGCCATCACGCTAGAGACAAACACTGAAGCTTTCTTT	CAITLETNTEAFF
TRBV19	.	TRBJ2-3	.	TGTGCCAGTAGTATGGGAGAGGCAAGGACAGATACGCAGTATTTT	CASSMGEARTDTQYF
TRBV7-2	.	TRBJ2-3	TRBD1	TGTGCCAGCAGCTTATCGTACACGACAGGGTTAGGATCCACAGATACGCAGTATTTT	CASSLSYTTGLGSTDTQYF
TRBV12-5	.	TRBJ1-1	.	TGTGCTAGTGGTTTGGGCCGAGATCTGAATTATAACACTGAAGCTTTCTTT	CASGLGRDLNYNTEAFF
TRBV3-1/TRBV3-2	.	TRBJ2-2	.	TGTGCCAGCAGCCAAGCAGCCCCAGGGAACACCGGGGAGCTGTTTTTT	CASSQAAPGNTGELFF
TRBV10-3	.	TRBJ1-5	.	TGTGCCATCAGGGACGGTAGCAATCAGCCCCAGCATTTT	CAIRDGSNQPQHF
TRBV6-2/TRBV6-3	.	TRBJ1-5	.	TGTGCCAGCCGCCGGAATTATAGCAATCAGCCCCAGCATTTT	CASRRNYSNQPQHF